Sequencing of this TCR beta chain was carried out in a study of cytomegalovirus exposure and HLA in healthy donors. Study-wide points: According to a later analysis, donors in an Asian-associated ancestry cluster reportedly had fewer N-insertions than the roughly 640-donor mean.

Comments on this clone: Its antigen is not known.

The PCR contained 60 Vbeta and 13 Jbeta primers. Assay used: immunoSEQ multiplex PCR; TCRdb lists only in-frame clones, some missing. The sample holds some 150,000 clones, roughly 77% seen once. The germline gives CDR1 LNHDA, CDR2 SQIVND (reference sequence). CDR3 length: 15 residues. V dropped 3 bases and J dropped 1; count of bases not matched to a gene: 5. The source material was PBMCs. The receptor comes from a man in his thirties or forties in good health and CMV-seropositive. V is TRBV19 and J is TRBJ1-2; TRBD1 matches 7 bases. CDR3 in amino acids: CASSIRDSLNYGYTF. The CDR3 DNA reads TGTGCCAGTAGTATCAGGGACAGCCTTAACTATGGCTACACCTTC.